This T cell receptor beta chain derives from a study of monozygotic twins with inflammatory bowel disease. Study-level points and caveats: Neither one strong signal nor one clonotype associated with IBD was supported. In patient repertoires, differing immunosuppressive treatments may have added some variability. With others, IBD patients shared fewer clonotypes than healthy twins did, especially with disease activity.

Germline CDR1 and CDR2: LNHDA and SQIVND (reference sequence). The CDR3 consists of 14 residues. Nested PCRs of about 17 and 10 cycles, two in total, were run on TCRalpha and TCRbeta cDNA. One entry per CDR3 protein, without DNA, is what TCRdb gives after re-calling the 5' RACE reads. The sample totals 200,000 to 250,000 distinct CDR3 sequences. Comments on this clonotype: The antigen remains undetermined.

The TCR originated in a human donor with ulcerative colitis or Crohn's disease, or a healthy co-twin of an affected twin (not recorded which). The rearrangement joins TRBV19 to TRBJ1-2; the TCRdb call, TRBD1, lacks DNA for checking. The sequenced sample consisted of blood. The CDR3: CASSRQGANYGYTF.